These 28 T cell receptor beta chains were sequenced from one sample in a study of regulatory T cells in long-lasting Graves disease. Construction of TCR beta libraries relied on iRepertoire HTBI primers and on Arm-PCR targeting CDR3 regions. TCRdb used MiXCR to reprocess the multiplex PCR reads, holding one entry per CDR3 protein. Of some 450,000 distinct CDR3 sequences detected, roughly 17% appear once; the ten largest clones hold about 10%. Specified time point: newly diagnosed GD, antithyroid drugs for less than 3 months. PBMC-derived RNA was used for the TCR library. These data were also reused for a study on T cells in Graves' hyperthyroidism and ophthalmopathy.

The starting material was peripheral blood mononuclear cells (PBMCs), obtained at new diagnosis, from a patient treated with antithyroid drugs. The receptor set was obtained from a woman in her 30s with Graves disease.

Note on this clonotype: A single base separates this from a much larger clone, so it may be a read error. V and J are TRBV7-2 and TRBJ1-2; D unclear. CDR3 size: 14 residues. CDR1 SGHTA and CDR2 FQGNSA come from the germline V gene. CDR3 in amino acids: CVSTRRETNYGYTF. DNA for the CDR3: TGTGTCAGCACCCGACGGGAAACTAACTATGGCTACACCTTC.

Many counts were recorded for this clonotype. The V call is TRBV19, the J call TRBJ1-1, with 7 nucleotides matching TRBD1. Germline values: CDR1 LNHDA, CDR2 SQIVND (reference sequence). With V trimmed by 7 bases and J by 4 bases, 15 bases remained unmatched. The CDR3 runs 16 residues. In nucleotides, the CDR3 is TGTGCCAGTACCCTCATCGGAGGGGGCGGGGGCACTGAAGCTTTCTTT. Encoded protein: CASTLIGGGGGTEAFF.

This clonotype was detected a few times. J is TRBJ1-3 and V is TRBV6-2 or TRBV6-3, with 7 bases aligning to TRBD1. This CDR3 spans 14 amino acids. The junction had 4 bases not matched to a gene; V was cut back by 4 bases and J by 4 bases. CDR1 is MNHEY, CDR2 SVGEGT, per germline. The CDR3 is CASSSTGRGNTIYF. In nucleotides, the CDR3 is TGTGCCAGCAGTTCGACAGGGAGAGGAAACACCATATATTTT.

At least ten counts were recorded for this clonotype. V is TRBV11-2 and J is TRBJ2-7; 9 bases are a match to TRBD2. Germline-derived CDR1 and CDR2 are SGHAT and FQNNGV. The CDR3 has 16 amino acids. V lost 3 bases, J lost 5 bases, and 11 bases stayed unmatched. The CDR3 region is CASSFGVAGVPDEQYF. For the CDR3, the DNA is TGTGCCAGCAGCTTCGGGGTAGCGGGAGTTCCAGACGAGCAGTACTTC. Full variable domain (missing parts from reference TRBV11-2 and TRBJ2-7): EAGVAQSPRYKIIEKRQSVAFWCNPISGHATLYWYQQILGQGPKLLIQFQNNGVVDDSQLPKDRFSAERLKGVDSTLKIQPAKLEDSAVYLCASSFGVAGVPDEQYFGPGTRLTVT.

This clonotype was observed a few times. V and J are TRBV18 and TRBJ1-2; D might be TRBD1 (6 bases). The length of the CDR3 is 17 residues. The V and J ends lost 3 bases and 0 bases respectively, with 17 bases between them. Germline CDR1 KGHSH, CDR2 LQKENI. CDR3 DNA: TGTGCCAGCTCACCCGTCGAGACAGGTGTAGCTAACTATGGCTACACCTTC. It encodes CASSPVETGVANYGYTF.

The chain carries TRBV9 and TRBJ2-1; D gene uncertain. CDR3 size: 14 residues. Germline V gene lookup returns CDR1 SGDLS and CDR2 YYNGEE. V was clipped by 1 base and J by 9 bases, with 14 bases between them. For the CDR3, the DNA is TGTGCCAGCAGCGTAAAGGCCCCACCCGCTGAGCAGTTCTTC. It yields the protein CASSVKAPPAEQFF.

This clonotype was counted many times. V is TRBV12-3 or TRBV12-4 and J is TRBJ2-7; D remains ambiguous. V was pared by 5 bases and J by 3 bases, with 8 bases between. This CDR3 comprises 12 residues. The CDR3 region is CASSTWYYEQYF. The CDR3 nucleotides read TGTGCCAGCAGTACATGGTACTACGAGCAGTACTTC.

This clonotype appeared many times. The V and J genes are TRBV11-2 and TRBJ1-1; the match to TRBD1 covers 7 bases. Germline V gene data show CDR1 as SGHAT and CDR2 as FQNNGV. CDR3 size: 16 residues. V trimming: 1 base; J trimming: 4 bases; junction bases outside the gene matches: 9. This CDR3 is CASSLVRGKRGTEAFF. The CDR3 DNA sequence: TGTGCCAGCAGCTTAGTCAGGGGGAAGAGAGGCACTGAAGCTTTCTTT.

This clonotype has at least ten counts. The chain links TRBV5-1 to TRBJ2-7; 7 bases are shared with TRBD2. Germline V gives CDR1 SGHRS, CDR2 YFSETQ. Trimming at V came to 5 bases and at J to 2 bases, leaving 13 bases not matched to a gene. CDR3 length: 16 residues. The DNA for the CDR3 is TGCGCCAGCAGGCTGTCTTCTAGCGGATACCCCTACGAGCAGTACTTC. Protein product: CASRLSSSGYPYEQYF.

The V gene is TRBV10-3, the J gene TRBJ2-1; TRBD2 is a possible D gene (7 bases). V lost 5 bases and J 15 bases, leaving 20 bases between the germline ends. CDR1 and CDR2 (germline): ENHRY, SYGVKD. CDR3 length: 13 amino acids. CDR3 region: CAISSSGGDTRFF. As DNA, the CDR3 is TGTGCCATCAGTTCCTCTGGGGGGGACACCCGGTTCTTC.

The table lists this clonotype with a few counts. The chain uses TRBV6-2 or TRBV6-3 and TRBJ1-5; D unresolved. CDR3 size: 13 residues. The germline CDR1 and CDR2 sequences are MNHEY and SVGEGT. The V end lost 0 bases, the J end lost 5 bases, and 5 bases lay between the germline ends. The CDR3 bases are TGTGCCAGCAGTTACTCGAGTGATCAGCCCCAGCATTTT. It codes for CASSYSSDQPQHF.

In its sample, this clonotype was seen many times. CDR3 nucleotides: TGTGCCAGCAGTGAATGGGGGGACCGCGACCAACCTTGGCAGTTCTTC. It is translated as CASSEWGDRDQPWQFF. The gene calls are TRBV6-2 or TRBV6-3 and TRBJ2-1, with TRBD2 as a possible D gene (6 bases). Germline loops: CDR1 MNHEY, CDR2 SVGEGT. This CDR3 is 16 amino acids long. V was cut by 5 bases and J by 12 bases, with 26 bases left in between.

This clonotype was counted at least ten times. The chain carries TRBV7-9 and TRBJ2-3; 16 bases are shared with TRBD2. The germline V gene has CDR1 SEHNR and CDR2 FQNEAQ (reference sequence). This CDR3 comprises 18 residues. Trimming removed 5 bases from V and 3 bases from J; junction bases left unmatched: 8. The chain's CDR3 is CASSPGTSGRAKTDTQYF. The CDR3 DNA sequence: TGTGCCAGCAGCCCCGGGACTAGCGGGAGGGCCAAGACAGATACGCAGTATTTT.

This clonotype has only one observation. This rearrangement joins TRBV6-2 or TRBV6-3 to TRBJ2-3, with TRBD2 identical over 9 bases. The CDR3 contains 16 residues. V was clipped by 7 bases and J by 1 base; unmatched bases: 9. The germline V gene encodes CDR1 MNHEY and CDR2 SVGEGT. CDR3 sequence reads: CASMKIAGVRTDTQYF. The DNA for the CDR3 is TGTGCCAGCATGAAAATAGCGGGAGTCCGCACAGATACGCAGTATTTT.

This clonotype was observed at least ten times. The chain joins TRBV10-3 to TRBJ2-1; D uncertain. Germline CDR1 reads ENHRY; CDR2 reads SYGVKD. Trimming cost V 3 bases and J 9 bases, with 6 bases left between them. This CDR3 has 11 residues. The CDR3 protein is CAISDSGEQFF. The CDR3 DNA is TGTGCCATCAGTGACTCGGGTGAGCAGTTCTTC.

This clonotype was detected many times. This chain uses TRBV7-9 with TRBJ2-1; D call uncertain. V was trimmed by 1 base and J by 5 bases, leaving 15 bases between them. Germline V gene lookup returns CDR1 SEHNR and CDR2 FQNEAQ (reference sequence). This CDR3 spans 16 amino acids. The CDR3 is CASSLVEGLGDNEQFF. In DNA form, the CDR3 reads TGTGCCAGCAGCTTAGTCGAAGGGCTCGGCGACAATGAGCAGTTCTTC.

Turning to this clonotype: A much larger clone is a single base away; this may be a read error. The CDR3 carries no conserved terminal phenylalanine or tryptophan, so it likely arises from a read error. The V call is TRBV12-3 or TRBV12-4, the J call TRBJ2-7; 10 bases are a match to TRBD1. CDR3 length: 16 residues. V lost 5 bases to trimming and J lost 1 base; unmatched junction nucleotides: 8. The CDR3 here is CASSRGQGWGSYEQYL. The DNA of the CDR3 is TGTGCCAGCAGTCGGGGACAGGGGTGGGGGTCCTACGAGCAGTACCTC.

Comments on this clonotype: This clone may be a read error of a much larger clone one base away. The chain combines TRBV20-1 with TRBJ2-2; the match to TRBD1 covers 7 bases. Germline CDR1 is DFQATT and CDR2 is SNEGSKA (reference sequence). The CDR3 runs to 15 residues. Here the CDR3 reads CSARSGQTYTGELLF. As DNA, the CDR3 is TGCAGTGCTAGATCGGGACAGACCTACACCGGGGAGCTGCTTTTT.

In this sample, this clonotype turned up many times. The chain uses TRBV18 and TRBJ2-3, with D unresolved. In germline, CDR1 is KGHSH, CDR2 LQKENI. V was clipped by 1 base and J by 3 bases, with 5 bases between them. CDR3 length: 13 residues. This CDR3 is CASSPRPTDTQYF. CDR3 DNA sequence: TGTGCCAGCTCACCACGACCTACAGATACGCAGTATTTT.

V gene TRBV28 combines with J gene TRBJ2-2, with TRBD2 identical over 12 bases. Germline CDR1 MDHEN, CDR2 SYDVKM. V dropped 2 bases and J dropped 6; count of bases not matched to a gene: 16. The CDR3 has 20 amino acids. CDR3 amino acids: CASSLERLAGARGKAGELFF. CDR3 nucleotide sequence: TGTGCCAGCAGTTTAGAAAGACTAGCGGGAGCTCGGGGAAAAGCCGGGGAGCTGTTTTTT.

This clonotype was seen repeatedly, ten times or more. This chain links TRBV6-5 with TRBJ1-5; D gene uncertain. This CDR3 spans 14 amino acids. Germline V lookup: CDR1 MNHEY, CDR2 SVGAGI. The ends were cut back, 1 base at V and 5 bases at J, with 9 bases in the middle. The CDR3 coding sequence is TGTGCCAGCAGTTACTTGGGGTCGGATCAGCCCCAGCATTTT. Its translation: CASSYLGSDQPQHF.

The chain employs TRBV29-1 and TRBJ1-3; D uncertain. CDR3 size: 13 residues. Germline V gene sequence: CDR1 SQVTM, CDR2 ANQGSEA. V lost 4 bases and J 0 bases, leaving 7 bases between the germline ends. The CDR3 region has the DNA TGCAGCGTTGTTTCCCTCTCTGGAAACACCATATATTTT. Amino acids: CSVVSLSGNTIYF.

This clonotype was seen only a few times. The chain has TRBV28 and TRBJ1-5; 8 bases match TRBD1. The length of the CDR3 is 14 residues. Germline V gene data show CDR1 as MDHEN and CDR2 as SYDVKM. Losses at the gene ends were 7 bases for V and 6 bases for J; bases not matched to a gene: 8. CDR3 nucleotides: TGTGCCAGCAAGGTAGCAGGGGGCTCTCAGCCCCAGCATTTT. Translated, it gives CASKVAGGSQPQHF.

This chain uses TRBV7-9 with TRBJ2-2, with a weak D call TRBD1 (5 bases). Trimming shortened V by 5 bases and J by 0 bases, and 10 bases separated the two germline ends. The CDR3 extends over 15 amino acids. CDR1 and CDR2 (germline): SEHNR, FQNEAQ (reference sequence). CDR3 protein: CASSPKTANTGELFF. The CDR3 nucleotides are TGTGCCAGCAGCCCGAAGACAGCGAACACCGGGGAGCTGTTTTTT.

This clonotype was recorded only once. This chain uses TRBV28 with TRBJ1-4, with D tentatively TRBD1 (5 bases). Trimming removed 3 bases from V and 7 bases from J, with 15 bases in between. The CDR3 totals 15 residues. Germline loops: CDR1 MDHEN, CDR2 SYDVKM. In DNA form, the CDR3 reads TGTGCCAGCAGTTTTGGGGGGGGTCGTACTGAAAAACTGTTTTTT. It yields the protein CASSFGGGRTEKLFF.

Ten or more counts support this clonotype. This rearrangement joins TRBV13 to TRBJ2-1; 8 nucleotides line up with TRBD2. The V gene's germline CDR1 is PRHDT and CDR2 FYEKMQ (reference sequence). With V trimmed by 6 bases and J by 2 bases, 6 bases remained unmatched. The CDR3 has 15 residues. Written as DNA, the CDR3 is TGTGCCAGCAGTTACGAGCGGGAGCCCTACAATGAGCAGTTCTTC. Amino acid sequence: CASSYEREPYNEQFF.

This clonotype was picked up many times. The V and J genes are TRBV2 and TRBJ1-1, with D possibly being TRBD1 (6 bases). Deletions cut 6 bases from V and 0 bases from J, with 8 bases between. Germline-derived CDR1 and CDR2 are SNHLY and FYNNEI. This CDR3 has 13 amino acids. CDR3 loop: CASRDSMNTEAFF. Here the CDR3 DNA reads TGTGCCAGCAGGGACAGCATGAACACTGAAGCTTTCTTT.

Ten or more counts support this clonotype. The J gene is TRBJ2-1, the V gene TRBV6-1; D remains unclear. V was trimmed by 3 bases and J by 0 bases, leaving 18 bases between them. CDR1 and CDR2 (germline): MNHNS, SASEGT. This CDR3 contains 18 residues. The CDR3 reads CASSERASRLSSYNEQFF. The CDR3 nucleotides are TGTGCCAGCAGTGAGCGCGCATCCCGTCTTAGCTCCTACAATGAGCAGTTCTTC.